These 23 T cell receptor beta chains originate from one sample sequenced in a study of human T cells and chemical hapten exposure. In TCRdb, the RACE reads were re-called with MiXCR into one record per CDR3 protein. The data show around 380,000 distinct CDR3 sequences, roughly 4.8% seen once. Sample time point: patch test 1, 2 weeks after DPC sensitization. Described treatment: therapeutic diphenylcyclopropenone sensitization with weekly scalp DPC. The sample in question was whole blood, obtained in connection with sensitization to the hapten diphenylcyclopropenone (DPC). These receptors originate from a woman in her fifties or sixties with alopecia areata. Some clones in this sample may be carry-over from other donors' samples.

This clonotype was counted at least ten times. The chain combines TRBV7-9 with TRBJ1-4; no reliable D call. Germline loops: CDR1 SEHNR, CDR2 FQNEAQ (reference sequence). The V gene lost 5 bases and the J gene lost 8 bases, with 6 bases spanning the gap. CDR3 length: 11 residues. In DNA form, the CDR3 reads TGTGCCAGCAGCACCCAGGAAAAACTGTTTTTT. The encoded protein is CASSTQEKLFF.

The rearrangement uses TRBV5-4 and TRBJ1-5; tentative D call: TRBD1 (6 bases). This CDR3 is built from 14 residues. Germline CDR1 and CDR2: SGHNT and YYREEE (reference sequence). V was clipped by 0 bases and J by 7 bases, with 11 bases between them. The CDR3 reads CASSLAGAEQPQHF. CDR3 nucleotide sequence: TGTGCCAGCAGCTTGGCGGGGGCTGAACAGCCCCAGCATTTT.

The chain combines TRBV4-3 with TRBJ2-7; 11 positions match TRBD2. The CDR3 sequence is 13 residues long. The J segment lost 3 bases and the V segment lost 6 bases, leaving 1 base of the junction unmatched. CDR1 and CDR2 (germline): LGHNA, YSLEER. CDR3 in DNA: TGCGCCAGCAGTAGCGGGAGGGTCTACGAGCAGTACTTC. Translated, it gives CASSSGRVYEQYF.

At least ten counts were recorded for this clonotype. V and J are TRBV28 and TRBJ1-5, with TRBD1 matching over 8 bases. The CDR3 runs to 18 residues. The J segment lost 4 bases and the V segment lost 5 bases, leaving 16 bases of the junction unmatched. The germline V gene has CDR1 MDHEN and CDR2 SYDVKM. Written as DNA, the CDR3 is TGTGCCAGCAGTCTATACAGGACAGGGAGTGTAGGAAATCAGCCCCAGCATTTT. Its protein is CASSLYRTGSVGNQPQHF. Filled out from reference TRBV28 and TRBJ1-5, the complete variable domain reads DVKVTQSSRYLVKRTGEKVFLECVQDMDHENMFWYRQDPGLGLRLIYFSYDVKMKEKGDIPEGYSVSREKKERFSLILESASTNQTSMYLCASSLYRTGSVGNQPQHFGDGTRLSIL.

This clonotype was seen only a few times. The V and J genes are TRBV11-2 and TRBJ2-3; perhaps D is TRBD1 or TRBD2 (5 bases each). V lost 1 base, J lost 7 bases, and 27 bases lay in between. The germline V gene has CDR1 SGHAT and CDR2 FQNNGV. The CDR3 covers 19 residues. CDR3 protein: CASSLVRPLRRDGDHTQYF. The CDR3 nucleotides are TGTGCCAGCAGCTTAGTTCGGCCCCTAAGAAGGGACGGTGACCATACGCAGTATTTT.

A few counts support this clonotype. The rearrangement joins TRBV14 to TRBJ2-3, with D unresolved. Germline assignment: CDR1 SGHDN and CDR2 FVKESK. The germline V and J ends were trimmed by 0 bases and 2 bases, with 12 bases remaining between them. This CDR3 comprises 16 residues. Written as DNA, the CDR3 is TGTGCCAGCAGCCAAGATCCCCGGAAAATCACAGATACGCAGTATTTT. It yields the protein CASSQDPRKITDTQYF.

This clonotype was found many times. The CDR3 DNA reads TGTGCCAGCAGCCACGGACTAGCGGGAGGAGGGGATACGCAGTATTTT. The encoded protein is CASSHGLAGGGDTQYF. V gene TRBV7-2 combines with J gene TRBJ2-3; TRBD2 aligns across 14 bases. The CDR3 is 16 amino acids. Losses at the gene ends were 5 bases for V and 6 bases for J; bases not matched to a gene: 7. Germline-derived CDR1 and CDR2 are SGHTA and FQGNSA.

This clonotype was observed at least ten times. The chain is built from TRBV2 and TRBJ1-6; D is unclear. Germline assignment: CDR1 SNHLY and CDR2 FYNNEI. V lost 2 bases, J lost 6 bases, and 8 bases lay in between. The CDR3 runs to 14 residues. CDR3 nucleotide sequence: TGTGCCAGCAGTGAACGCCAGAGTAATTCACCCCTCCACTTT. As protein: CASSERQSNSPLHF.

The chain has TRBV20-1 and TRBJ2-7, with D possibly called TRBD1 or TRBD2 (5 bases each). Germline CDR1 and CDR2: DFQATT and SNEGSKA (reference sequence). This CDR3 comprises 16 residues. V lost 6 bases to trimming and J lost 6 bases, with 27 bases between them. In DNA, the CDR3 is TGCAGTGCAAACCGGGGACGAACCGTTAACCAGGGCGAGCAGTACTTC. Its translation is CSANRGRTVNQGEQYF.

In its sample, this clonotype was seen many times. The V gene is TRBV29-1, the J gene TRBJ1-5; no clear D. CDR1 and CDR2 (germline): SQVTM, ANQGSEA. CDR3 length: 13 amino acids. Trimming cost V 5 bases and J 5 bases, with 13 bases left between them. As DNA, the CDR3 is TGCAGCGTTATAGTAGGGAGGTATCAGCCCCAGCATTTT. Residues: CSVIVGRYQPQHF.

This clonotype was observed a handful of times. This chain uses TRBV4-1 with TRBJ1-2; the match to TRBD1 covers 9 bases. With 0 bases clipped from V and 4 bases from J, the junction kept 9 bases outside the gene matches. Germline CDR1 is MGHRA and CDR2 is YSYEKL. The CDR3 sequence is 17 residues long. CDR3 coding DNA: TGCGCCAGCAGCCAAGATCTCTGGACAGGGGACCTCTATGGCTACACCTTC. This encodes CASSQDLWTGDLYGYTF.

As to this clonotype: A read error may be the cause here, since a much bigger clone is one base away. The chain employs TRBV18 and TRBJ2-3, with unresolved D. V shed 3 bases and J shed 6 bases, with 10 bases lying between them. Looked up from germline, CDR1 is KGHSH and CDR2 is LQKENI. The CDR3 totals 13 residues. CDR3 nucleotides: TGTGCCAGCTCACCGCTTACCCGGGATACGCAGTATTTT. It translates to CASSPLTRDTQYF.

This clonotype was counted between two and nine times. This chain links TRBV6-2 or TRBV6-3 with TRBJ1-1; D is possibly TRBD1 (6 bases). Trimming cost V 7 bases and J 4 bases, with 19 bases left between them. The CDR3 sequence is 15 residues long. Germline CDR1 and CDR2: MNHEY and SVGEGT. The CDR3 spells CASIYGGARGTEAFF. Here the CDR3 DNA reads TGTGCCAGCATCTACGGGGGGGCGAGGGGCACTGAAGCTTTCTTT.

This clonotype was counted many times. The CDR3 is CASTLLGKSDSPLHF. CDR3 DNA sequence: TGTGCCAGCACCCTCCTGGGGAAATCGGATTCACCCCTCCACTTT. The rearrangement uses TRBV6-5 and TRBJ1-6; D gene uncertain. The V gene's germline CDR1 is MNHEY and CDR2 SVGAGI. The CDR3 sequence is 15 residues long. V lost 7 bases and J lost 8, with 18 bases in between.

The sample holds many counts of this clonotype. The rearrangement links TRBV20-1 to TRBJ2-3; 9 positions agree with TRBD2. CDR3 length: 17 residues. V was pared by 6 bases and J by 0 bases, with 13 bases of the junction left unmatched. Germline lookup yields CDR1 DFQATT and CDR2 SNEGSKA (reference sequence). The CDR3, as DNA: TGCAGTGCCTCCACTGCTAGCGGGGTACTGAGCACAGATACGCAGTATTTT. This gives the protein CSASTASGVLSTDTQYF.

This clonotype occurred a few times. The CDR3, as DNA: TGTGCCAGCTCACCGAGAAGTCAGGCGGAGACCCAGTACTTC. It translates to CASSPRSQAETQYF. V usage is TRBV18 and J usage is TRBJ2-5, with D unresolved. The CDR3 is 14 residues long. V was trimmed by 3 bases and J by 5 bases, leaving 13 bases between them. In germline, CDR1 is KGHSH, CDR2 LQKENI. Drawing the rest from reference TRBV18 and TRBJ2-5, the complete variable domain is NAGVMQNPRHLVRRRGQEARLRCSPMKGHSHVYWYRQLPEEGLKFMVYLQKENIIDESGMPKERFSAEFPKEGPSILRIQQVVRGDSAAYFCASSPRSQAETQYFGPGTRLLVL.

At least ten counts were recorded for this clonotype. The V call is TRBV5-1, the J call TRBJ2-7, with D possibly being TRBD2 (6 bases). The CDR3 is 11 residues long. V lost 0 bases to trimming and J lost 11 bases, with 9 bases between them. The germline CDR1 and CDR2 sequences are SGHRS and YFSETQ. This chain's CDR3 is CASSLGGGKYF. The CDR3, as DNA: TGCGCCAGCAGCTTGGGTGGAGGGAAGTACTTC.

This clonotype was recorded at least ten times. The V and J genes are TRBV11-2 and TRBJ1-4; D not resolved. There are 14 residues in the CDR3. The germline V gene encodes CDR1 SGHAT and CDR2 FQNNGV. Deletions cut 4 bases from V and 7 bases from J, with 13 bases between. The CDR3 here is CASSSHSRGEKLFF. In DNA form, the CDR3 reads TGTGCCAGCAGCTCCCACAGTAGAGGTGAAAAACTGTTTTTT.

This clonotype showed up many times. The chain has TRBV28 and TRBJ2-2; D remains ambiguous. The germline CDR1 and CDR2 sequences are MDHEN and SYDVKM. CDR3 length equals 14 residues. V was shortened by 2 bases and J by 4 bases, with 8 bases between the two germline ends. The CDR3 nucleotides read TGTGCCAGCAGTTTAAGGCAGGTCACCGGGGAGCTGTTTTTT. Amino acids: CASSLRQVTGELFF. Supplemented by reference TRBV28 and TRBJ2-2, the full variable domain reads DVKVTQSSRYLVKRTGEKVFLECVQDMDHENMFWYRQDPGLGLRLIYFSYDVKMKEKGDIPEGYSVSREKKERFSLILESASTNQTSMYLCASSLRQVTGELFFGEGSRLTVL.

This clonotype was seen a few times. The V call is TRBV6-6, the J call TRBJ2-7; D remains unclear. Germline values: CDR1 MNHNY, CDR2 SVGAGI (reference sequence). The CDR3 is 12 amino acids. V was trimmed by 7 bases and J by 0 bases, leaving 7 bases between them. This CDR3 is CASTEDSYEQYF. DNA for the CDR3: TGTGCCAGCACAGAGGACTCCTACGAGCAGTACTTC.

This clonotype was counted many times. This chain connects TRBV7-9 to TRBJ1-3; D gene uncertain. Trimming pared 5 bases from V and 2 bases from J, leaving 19 bases between. This CDR3 is 17 amino acids long. Germline V gene data show CDR1 as SEHNR and CDR2 as FQNEAQ (reference sequence). CDR3 amino acids: CASSPTRTVEPGNTIYF. DNA of the CDR3: TGTGCCAGCAGCCCCACCAGGACCGTTGAACCTGGAAACACCATATATTTT.

In this sample, this clonotype turned up many times. The chain employs TRBV5-1 and TRBJ2-3; either TRBD1 or TRBD2 may fit D (5 bases each). The CDR3 loop spans 15 amino acids. Germline V gene data show CDR1 as SGHRS and CDR2 as YFSETQ. Trimming cost V 4 bases and J 4 bases, with 16 bases left between them. As DNA, the CDR3 is TGCGCCAGCAGCCCGGGGCGACTGTCCGCAGATACGCAGTATTTT. Protein product: CASSPGRLSADTQYF. Using reference TRBV5-1 and TRBJ2-3 for the parts outside the CDR3, the full variable domain is KAGVTQTPRYLIKTRGQQVTLSCSPISGHRSVSWYQQTPGQGLQFLFEYFSETQRNKGNFPGRFSGRQFSNSRSEMNVSTLELGDSALYLCASSPGRLSADTQYFGPGTRLTVL.

The sample holds many counts of this clonotype. The V gene is TRBV6-2 or TRBV6-3, the J gene TRBJ2-1; D is undetermined. Germline values: CDR1 MNHEY, CDR2 SVGEGT. CDR3 length: 11 residues. Trimming pared 4 bases from V and 7 bases from J, leaving 5 bases between. CDR3 residues: CASSSSNEQFF. The DNA for the CDR3 is TGTGCCAGCAGTTCCTCGAATGAGCAGTTCTTC.